The entry below gives a single T cell receptor beta chain sequence along with its context. Its recognized antigen is unknown. Within one base of it there is no much larger clone, and no base qualities were kept. The data were obtained in a study of shared clonotypes between healthy human individuals (TCRdb year 2020). Concerning the study at large: Three men and two women, aged 18 to 49 years, made up the cohort. To increase sequencing depth and limit assay-specific biases, different laboratories used diverse techniques to prepare libraries and sequence TCR repertoires. Each donor's leukapheresis produced roughly between about 0.9 and 9.5 billion PBMCs. To estimate repertoire size and how much clonotypes are shared between individuals, the study performed deep sequencing of blood TCR repertoires from roughly five healthy adults. For each donor, three plates each were used for CD4 naive and CD4 memory, two plates were used for CD8 naive, and one plate was used for CD8 memory.

For the CD8 naive samples, CD45RO-negative cells were positively selected for CCR7, yielding a CD45RA+CCR7+ population from which TemRA cells were excluded. The donors were healthy, HIV-negative adults with no recently reported acute infections or vaccinations. Every donor was a Caucasian adult residing in Nashville, Tennessee, USA. Blood was collected by leukapheresis, and PBMCs were isolated by Ficoll-Histopaque density gradient centrifugation and then cryopreserved in liquid nitrogen vapor phase. Analytical flow cytometry was used to check the purity and quantity of each magnetically sorted T cell population. Genomic DNA was isolated from every sorted fraction and measured by UV absorbance on a Nanodrop 2000c. Points the paper makes about the study in general: Rarefaction of sorted-subset datasets indicated incomplete sequencing despite the large sequencing depth. Sampling was restricted to blood, and TCR repertoires in tissue are likely to differ from TCR repertoires in blood. Compared with non-shared clonotypes, clonotypes shared by all four sorted-subset donors had higher generation probabilities. About 5% of naive CD4, around 4% of naive CD8, approximately 2% of memory CD4, and 0.35% to 0.5% of memory CD8 clonotypes were shared across a few donors. Based on pairwise subsampling, the degree of clonotype sharing among donors was expected to be affected by sequencing depth. Naive subsets generally had larger estimated clonotype richness than memory subsets did. Because the study included only a small number of donors, the genetic and exposure-history diversity represented was limited.

Including the terminal cysteine and phenylalanine, the CDR3 comprises 17 residues. Only the CDR3 DNA stays, 51 bases, in frame from base 1. TCR CDR3 regions were amplified from genomic DNA by multiplex PCR using the deep immunoSEQ assay. Extracted genomic DNA from each cell subset was distributed evenly across all wells of several immunoSEQ 96-well plates, and each plate was treated as a replicate. For sorted subsets, 200 ng of genomic DNA, equivalent to roughly 33,000 T cell genomes, went into each replicate PCR. The purified libraries were quantified using a Qubit 3.0 fluorometer, sized with a Bioanalyzer 2100, and then quantified again using the KAPA Library Quantification kit. Every immunoSEQ 96-well plate was sequenced on a separate single-read 150-cycle Illumina NextSeq 550 flow cell. Processing in the source paper ran as follows. Because only junctional sequences without quality scores were contained in the immunoSEQ output, filtering matching that applied to full-length reads could not be performed. To assign V/J genes and CDR3, sequences were annotated against IMGT germline references using PyIR, a Python wrapper for IgBLAST v1.9. Any read was removed if the V/J assignment was weak (E-value above 1e-6), the CDR3 was missing, or the read contained stop codons, out-of-frame junctions, or ambiguous translated residues. V3J clonotypes were defined as sequences sharing the same inferred V gene, J gene, and CDR3 amino acid sequence. The percentage overlap between two repertoires was calculated by dividing the number of shared unique clonotypes by the size of the smaller repertoire. Three approaches were used to assess repertoire richness: RTK rarefaction, the Chao1 estimator, and Recon v2.1 estimates of unobserved clonotypes. OLGA was used to compute generation probabilities for all TCRbeta clonotypes that the gDNA method yielded from a handful of donors. TCRdb obtained this table from immuneACCESS and retained in-frame rearrangements with V and J assigned. These tables miss some clones; where compared with another copy, unresolved V genes account for less than half of the shortfall, and the remainder is unexplained. That table is the source of V, J and clone size, and D and trimming were worked out from the DNA. Recorded for this sample are about 1,900,000 clones; about 94% of them occurred a single time. In total, the top ten clones hold 1.2% of the sample.

This clonotype was sampled from a man aged 18 to 30 in good health. Sequenced material: naive CD8+ T cells sorted from blood. In the paper's terms, the cell subset or site label means: CD45RA+CCR7+. Recombination joined TRBV21-1 with TRBJ2-3; the table's D call TRBD1 went unverified against the DNA. TRBV21-1 is tagged as a pseudogene. The sequenced DNA: TGTGCCAGCGCACCGGGATGCGGCAGGGGGAGGACAGATACGCAGTATTTT. Its protein reads: CASAPGCGRGRTDTQYF.